These T cell receptor beta chains were read from a single sample in a study of cytomegalovirus exposure and HLA in healthy donors. This table comes from immunoSEQ multiplex PCR, and its TCRdb copy is limited to in-frame clones, with some not included. This table holds some 210,000 clones, 87% found once. What was sequenced was PBMCs. The receptor set was obtained from a man younger than 45 in good health and CMV-seronegative. The CDR3 runs from the conserved cysteine through the conserved F or W. D genes are given only for firm matches. Expanded clones are given a class, and other clones once, few, many or no size at all.

.	14	once	TRBV28	TRBJ2-3	TGTGCCAGCAGTGAGGCAGAAAATATAGATACGCAGTATTTT	CASSEAENIDTQYF
TRBD2	15	.	TRBV7-9	TRBJ2-5	TGTGCCAGCAGCTGGGAAGCGGGAGCGGGGGAGACCCAGTACTTC	CASSWEAGAGETQYF
.	13	.	TRBV11-3	TRBJ2-2	TGTGCCAGCAGACAGGCCAACACCGGGGAGCTGTTTTTT	CASRQANTGELFF
.	10	.	TRBV27	TRBJ2-2	TGTGCCAGCGGAGCCGGGGAGCTGTTTTTT	CASGAGELFF
.	13	.	TRBV2	TRBJ1-5	TGTGCCACCCAGGGGCTGAGGAATCAGCCCCAGCATTTT	CATQGLRNQPQHF
TRBD1	15	.	TRBV5-6	TRBJ2-7	TGTGCCAGCAGCTTAGTCACAGGGGGCGCGTACGAGCAGTACTTC	CASSLVTGGAYEQYF
.	15	few	TRBV6-1	TRBJ1-1	TGTGCCAGCAGTCCCTGGGACCGGCGGGGCACTGAAGCTTTCTTT	CASSPWDRRGTEAFF
TRBD1	16	.	TRBV15	TRBJ2-3	TGTGCCACCACCATGGGGACAGGGTATCGAGCAGATACGCAGTATTTT	CATTMGTGYRADTQYF
TRBD2	14	once	TRBV7-6	TRBJ2-5	TGTGCCAGCAGGCGGGGGGGCATTCACACCACCCAGTACTTC	CASRRGGIHTTQYF
TRBD1	14	.	TRBV2	TRBJ1-5	TGTGCCAGCAGCGGACAGGGGGGGGATCAGCCCCAGCATTTT	CASSGQGGDQPQHF
.	17	.	TRBV19	TRBJ2-4	TGTGCCAGTAGTATAGTTGGGAGGTCCCGTCCGGGGAACAGTCAGTACTTC	CASSIVGRSRPGNSQYF
.	17	.	TRBV19	TRBJ2-3	TGTGCCAGTAGTATAACCCCCTTACTGATTAGCACAGATACGCAGTATTTT	CASSITPLLISTDTQYF
.	13	.	TRBV6-5	TRBJ1-3	TGTGCCAGCAGTCCGGTTTCTGGAAACACCATATATTTT	CASSPVSGNTIYF
.	13	.	TRBV4-2	TRBJ2-5	TGTGCCAGCAGCCAAGGTGGGAGGGAGACCCAGTACTTC	CASSQGGRETQYF
TRBD2	15	.	TRBV5-1	TRBJ2-2	TGCGCCAGCAGTATACTAGCGGGGGGGCCCGGGGAGCTGTTTTTT	CASSILAGGPGELFF
TRBD1	14	.	TRBV25-1	TRBJ1-6	TGTGCCAGCGGGATGGGGACAGGGATTTCACCCCTCCACTTT	CASGMGTGISPLHF
.	13	.	TRBV18	TRBJ1-5	TGTGCCAGCTCAAGACAAGACAATCAGCCCCAGCATTTT	CASSRQDNQPQHF
.	12	once	TRBV5-6	TRBJ2-7	TGTGCCAGCAGCTTGTCTCCCTACGAGCAGTACTTC	CASSLSPYEQYF
.	17	.	TRBV5-1	TRBJ1-4	TGCGCCAGCAGCTTCGCGACAGCTTTTGCAACTAATGAAAAACTGTTTTTT	CASSFATAFATNEKLFF
.	16	.	TRBV30	TRBJ2-7	TGTGCCTGGAGTGAGTTGGAACTAGATGGAGCTTACGAGCAGTACTTC	CAWSELELDGAYEQYF